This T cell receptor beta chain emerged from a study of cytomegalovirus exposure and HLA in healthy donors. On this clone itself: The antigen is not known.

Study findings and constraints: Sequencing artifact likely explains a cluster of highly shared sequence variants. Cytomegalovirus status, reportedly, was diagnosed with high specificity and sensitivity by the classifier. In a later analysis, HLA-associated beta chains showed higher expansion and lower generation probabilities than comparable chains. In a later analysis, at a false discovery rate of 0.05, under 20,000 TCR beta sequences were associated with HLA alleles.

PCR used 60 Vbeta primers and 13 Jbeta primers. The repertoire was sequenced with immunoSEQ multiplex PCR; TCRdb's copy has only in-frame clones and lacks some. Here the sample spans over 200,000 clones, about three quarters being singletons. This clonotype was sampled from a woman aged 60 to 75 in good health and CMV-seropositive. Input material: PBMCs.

The DNA for the CDR3 is TGTGCCAGCAGGTCAGCGGGGTCGGGTTCCAATGAGCAGTTCTTC. It is translated as CASRSAGSGSNEQFF. This chain uses TRBV7-2 with TRBJ2-1; 7 nucleotides match TRBD2. The trim removed 6 bases at V and 6 bases at J, leaving 11 bases unmatched. Germline values: CDR1 SGHTA, CDR2 FQGNSA. The CDR3 has 15 amino acids.